The clone carrying this T cell receptor beta chain is a singleton in its sample. What it recognizes is unknown. This record comes from a study of CD8 T cells in Susac syndrome. Notes on the study in general: Individuals included in the TCR sequencing and HLA analysis were acknowledged by the study to be relatively few in number.

Reverse transcription used 0.5 to 1 ug RNA and random hexamers. Multiplex PCR with immunoSEQ amplified the TCR beta CDR3 across 54 Vbeta and 13 Jbeta. Via MiXCR, TCRdb re-called the immunoSEQ multiplex PCR reads, giving one row per CDR3 protein. The data contain 130,000 or so distinct CDR3 sequences, 90% to 95% of them seen just once; the ten biggest clones take up just over 0.095%. The sample taken for sequencing was CD4+ T cells from PBMCs. The TCR comes from a human donor in good health.

CDR3 DNA sequence: TGTGCCTGGAGTCTGTTGGGAGAGACCCAGTACTTC. Translated: CAWSLLGETQYF. This rearrangement joins TRBV30 to TRBJ2-5; D is undetermined. Germline assignment: CDR1 GTSNPN and CDR2 SVGIG (reference sequence). V dropped 2 bases and J dropped 4 bases, with 8 bases sitting between them. CDR3 length equals 12 residues.